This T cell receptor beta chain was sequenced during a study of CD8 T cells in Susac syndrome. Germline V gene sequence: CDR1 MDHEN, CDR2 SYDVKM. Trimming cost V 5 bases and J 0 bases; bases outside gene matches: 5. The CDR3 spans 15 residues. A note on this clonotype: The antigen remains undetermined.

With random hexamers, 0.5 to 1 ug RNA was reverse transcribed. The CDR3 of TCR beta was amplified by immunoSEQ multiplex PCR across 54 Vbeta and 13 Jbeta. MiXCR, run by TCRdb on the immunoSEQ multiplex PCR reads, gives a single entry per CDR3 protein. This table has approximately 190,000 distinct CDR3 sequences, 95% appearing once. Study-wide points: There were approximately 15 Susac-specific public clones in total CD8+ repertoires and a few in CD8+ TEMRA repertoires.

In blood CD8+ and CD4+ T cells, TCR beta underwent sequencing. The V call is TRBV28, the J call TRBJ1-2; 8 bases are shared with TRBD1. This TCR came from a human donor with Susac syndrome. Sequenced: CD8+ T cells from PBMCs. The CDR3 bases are TGTGCCAGCAGTGACGAGACAGGGGCTAACTATGGCTACACCTTC. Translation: CASSDETGANYGYTF.